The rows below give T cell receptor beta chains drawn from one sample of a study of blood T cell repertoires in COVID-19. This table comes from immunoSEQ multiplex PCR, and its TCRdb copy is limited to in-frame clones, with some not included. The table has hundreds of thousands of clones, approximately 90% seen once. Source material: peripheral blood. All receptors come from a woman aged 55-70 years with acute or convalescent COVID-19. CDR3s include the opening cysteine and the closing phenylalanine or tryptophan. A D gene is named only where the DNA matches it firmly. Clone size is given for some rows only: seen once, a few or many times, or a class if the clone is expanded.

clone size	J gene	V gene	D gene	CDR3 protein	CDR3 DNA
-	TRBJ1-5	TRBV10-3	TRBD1	CAISAPGQGNQPQHF	TGTGCCATCAGTGCGCCTGGACAGGGAAATCAGCCCCAGCATTTT
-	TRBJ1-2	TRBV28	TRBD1	CASSPGQTGYTF	TGTGCCAGCAGTCCGGGACAGACGGGCTACACCTTC
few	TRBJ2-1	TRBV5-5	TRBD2	CASSQFFPGTSVGKDEQFF	TGTGCCAGCAGCCAATTTTTCCCGGGGACTAGCGTCGGAAAGGATGAGCAGTTCTTC
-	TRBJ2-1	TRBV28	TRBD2	CASSSGTSSEQFF	TGTGCCAGCAGTTCCGGGACTAGCTCTGAGCAGTTCTTC
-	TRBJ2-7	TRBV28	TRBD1	CASSPADRGSDEQYF	TGTGCCAGCAGTCCCGCGGACAGGGGATCGGACGAGCAGTACTTC
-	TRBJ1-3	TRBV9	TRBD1	CASSVGFETGVGNTIYF	TGTGCCAGCAGCGTAGGGTTTGAGACAGGGGTAGGAAACACCATATATTTT
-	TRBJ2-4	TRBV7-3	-	CASSQSTDRMGENIQYF	TGTGCCAGCAGCCAATCGACCGACAGGATGGGGGAAAACATTCAGTACTTC
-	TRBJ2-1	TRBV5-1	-	CASSLRSSSYNEQFF	TGCGCCAGCAGCTTAAGGTCTAGCAGCTACAATGAGCAGTTCTTC
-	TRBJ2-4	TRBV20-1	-	CSASRDRIQYF	TGCAGTGCTAGCAGGGATCGGATTCAGTACTTC
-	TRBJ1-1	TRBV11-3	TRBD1	CASSLDEARGQLNTEAFF	TGTGCCAGCAGCTTAGATGAGGCCCGGGGACAGTTGAACACTGAAGCTTTCTTT
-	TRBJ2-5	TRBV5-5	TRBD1	CASWQGAVGETQYF	TGTGCCAGCTGGCAGGGGGCGGTGGGAGAGACCCAGTACTTC
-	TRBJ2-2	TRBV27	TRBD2	CASSPLGLAGGGNTGELFF	TGTGCCAGCAGTCCACTAGGACTAGCGGGAGGAGGAAACACCGGGGAGCTGTTTTTT
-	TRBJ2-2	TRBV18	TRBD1	CASYGQGPNTGELFF	TGTGCCAGCTATGGACAGGGGCCAAACACCGGGGAGCTGTTTTTT
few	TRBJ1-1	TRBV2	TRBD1	CASSEYAGGIGSEAFF	TGTGCCAGCAGTGAATATGCAGGGGGCATCGGCTCTGAAGCTTTCTTT
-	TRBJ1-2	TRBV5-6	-	CASSLSLRTRYGYTF	TGTGCCAGCAGCTTATCTCTTAGGACAAGATATGGCTACACCTTC
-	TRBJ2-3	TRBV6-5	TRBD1	CASTVGTGQTDTQYF	TGTGCCAGTACCGTCGGGACAGGACAAACAGATACGCAGTATTTT
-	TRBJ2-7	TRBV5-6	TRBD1	CASSPTGGEKYEQYF	TGTGCCAGCAGCCCAACAGGGGGCGAAAAGTACGAGCAGTACTTC
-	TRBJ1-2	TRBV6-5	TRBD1	CASSRQGSGYTF	TGTGCCAGCAGCCGACAGGGATCGGGCTACACCTTC
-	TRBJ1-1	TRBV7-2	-	CASSLAGRVYTEAFF	TGTGCCAGCAGCTTAGCGGGCAGGGTGTACACTGAAGCTTTCTTT
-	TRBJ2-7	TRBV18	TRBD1	CASSLGQGNPYEQYF	TGTGCCAGCTCACTAGGACAGGGCAACCCCTACGAGCAGTACTTC
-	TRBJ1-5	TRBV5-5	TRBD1	CASSLVPGQGNQPQHF	TGTGCCAGCAGCTTGGTCCCGGGACAGGGCAATCAGCCCCAGCATTTT
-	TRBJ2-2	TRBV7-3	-	CASSPSHTGELFF	TGTGCCAGCAGCCCTAGTCACACCGGGGAGCTGTTTTTT
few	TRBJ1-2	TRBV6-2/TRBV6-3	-	CASNPTGIYGYTF	TGTGCCAGCAACCCTACAGGAATCTATGGCTACACCTTC
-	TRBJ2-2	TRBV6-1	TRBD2	CASSEFGAGVSTGELFF	TGTGCCAGCAGCGAATTTGGGGCGGGAGTCTCGACCGGGGAGCTGTTTTTT
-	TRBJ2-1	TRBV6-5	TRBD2	CASSSGASGDYNEQFF	TGTGCCAGCAGTTCCGGGGCTAGCGGGGACTACAATGAGCAGTTCTTC
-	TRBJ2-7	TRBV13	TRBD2	CASSFSVAGGHEQYF	TGTGCCAGCAGCTTCTCCGTAGCGGGGGGGCACGAGCAGTACTTC